This is a list of T cell receptor beta chains from one sample in a study of T-cell memory formation after mild COVID-19. TCRdb reprocessed the 5' RACE reads via MiXCR and lists one record per CDR3 protein. The sample holds some 330,000 distinct CDR3 sequences, roughly 21% seen once. Input material: PBMCs or a T cell subset sorted from them (not recorded which). Receptors originate from an adult woman who had mild COVID-19 (a few samples of this study predate the infection). Cell type and time point are not known. Each CDR3 is given without its conserved first and last residue. The order of the fields is CDR3 length, V gene, CDR3 protein.

len: 14; v_gene: TRBV28; CDR3aa: ASSLFQGFGNQPQH
len: 13; v_gene: TRBV12-3/TRBV12-4; CDR3aa: ASSLVGGSTDTQY
len: 14; v_gene: TRBV6-1; CDR3aa: ASSDMGGRDLRGYT
len: 13; v_gene: TRBV19; CDR3aa: ASKGVLREYTEAF
len: 11; v_gene: TRBV5-1; CDR3aa: ASSLGQGSGYT
len: 12; v_gene: TRBV2; CDR3aa: ASRLNRGGYEQY
len: 13; v_gene: TRBV18; CDR3aa: ASSPTSGRQETQY
len: 12; v_gene: TRBV11-1; CDR3aa: ASSFRDGTDTQY
len: 14; v_gene: TRBV4-1; CDR3aa: ASSRSGRRSYNEQF
len: 12; v_gene: TRBV27; CDR3aa: ASSLGQGFLEQF
len: 11; v_gene: TRBV12-3/TRBV12-4; CDR3aa: ASSREEGNEQY
len: 13; v_gene: TRBV14; CDR3aa: ASSQETGVQETQY
len: 16; v_gene: TRBV7-9; CDR3aa: ASPDVGSGSLVRNEQF